The present T cell receptor beta chain was sequenced within a study of vaccination and CD4 T cells after COVID-19. About the study: There were two doses of either BNT162b2 or mRNA-1273 vaccine given to participants. Study results and limitations: Reactive clonotype counts went from median about 20 after infection to roughly 41 after vaccination, nonsignificantly. For convalescent patients, a median around 89% of reactive clones surfaced exclusively after vaccination.

Stated treatment: roughly 10-day PBMC culture with coronavirus spike peptide pools or control peptides (ViraFEST assay). The Oncomine TCR Beta short-read assay was what sequenced the DNA obtained from cultured CD4+ T cells. TCRdb re-called the PCR reads through MiXCR, storing one row per CDR3 protein. The table lists about 20,000 distinct CDR3 sequences, approximately 50% of them singletons. This CDR3 spans 14 amino acids. V dropped 0 bases and J dropped 7; count of bases not matched to a gene: 2. CDR1 is LGHNA and CDR2 is YNFKEQ in the germline V gene. About this clonotype itself: What it binds is unknown.

This chain connects TRBV4-2 to TRBJ2-2; 7 nucleotides match TRBD2. Sequenced sample: CD4+ T cells from blood, cultured in vitro. This clonotype was obtained from a human donor who had recovered from COVID-19. CDR3 sequence reads: CASSQDTGGGELFF. CDR3 DNA sequence: TGTGCCAGCAGCCAAGATACGGGGGGCGGGGAGCTGTTTTTT.